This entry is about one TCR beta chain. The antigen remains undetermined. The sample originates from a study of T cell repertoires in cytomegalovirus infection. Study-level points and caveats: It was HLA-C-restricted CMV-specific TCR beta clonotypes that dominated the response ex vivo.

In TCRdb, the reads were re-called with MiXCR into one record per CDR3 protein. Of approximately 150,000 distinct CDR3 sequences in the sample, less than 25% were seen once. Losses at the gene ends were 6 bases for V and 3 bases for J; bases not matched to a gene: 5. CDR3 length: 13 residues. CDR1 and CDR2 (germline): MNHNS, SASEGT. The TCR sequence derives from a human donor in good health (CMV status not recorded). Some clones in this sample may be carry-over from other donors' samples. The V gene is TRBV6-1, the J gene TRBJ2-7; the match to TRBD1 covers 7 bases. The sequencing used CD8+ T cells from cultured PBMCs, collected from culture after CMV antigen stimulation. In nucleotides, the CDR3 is TGTGCCAGCAGGGGGGACAGAAGCTACGAGCAGTACTTC. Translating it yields CASRGDRSYEQYF.